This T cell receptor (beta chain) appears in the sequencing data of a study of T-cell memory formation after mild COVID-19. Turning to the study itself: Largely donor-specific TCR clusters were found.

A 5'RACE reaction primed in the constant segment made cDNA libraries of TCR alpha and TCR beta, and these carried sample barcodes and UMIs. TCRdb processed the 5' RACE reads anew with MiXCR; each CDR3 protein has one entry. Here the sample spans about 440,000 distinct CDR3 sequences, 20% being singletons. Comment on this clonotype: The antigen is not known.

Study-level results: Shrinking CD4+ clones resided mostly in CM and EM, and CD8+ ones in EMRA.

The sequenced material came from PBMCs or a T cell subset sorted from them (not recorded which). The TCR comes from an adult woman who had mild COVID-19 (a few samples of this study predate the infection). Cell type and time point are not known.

CDR3 region: CATSRDRAGGGYTF. DNA for the CDR3: TGTGCCACCAGCAGAGATAGGGCAGGGGGGGGCTACACCTTC. The chain employs TRBV15 and TRBJ1-2, with 7 positions matching TRBD1. Germline values: CDR1 LNHNV, CDR2 YYDKDF (reference sequence). V was clipped by 0 bases and J by 8 bases; unmatched bases: 6. This CDR3 comprises 14 residues.